Listed below are T cell receptor beta chains from one sample, sequenced in a study of blood T cell repertoires in COVID-19. Using immunoSEQ multiplex PCR, the repertoire was profiled, and TCRdb retains in-frame clones only, with some absent. In the table there are roughly 140,000 clones, 84% of which are singletons. Source material: peripheral blood. Source of these receptors: a woman between 45 and 65 years old with acute or convalescent COVID-19. The conserved cysteine and the conserved F or W are not part of the CDR3 here. Each record gives: J gene, CDR3 length, V gene, CDR3 protein.

>TRBJ2-5|14|TRBV6-1
ASSEGRGFKAMTQY
>TRBJ1-2|12|TRBV5-3
ARSTRQCNYGYT
>TRBJ2-5|12|TRBV18
ASSPLDSQETQY
>TRBJ2-7|9|TRBV6-5
ATRSTGGQY
>TRBJ2-5|12|TRBV18
ASSLGQDAGTQY
>TRBJ2-7|13|TRBV14
ASSQEREYPYEQY
>TRBJ1-5|12|TRBV2
ASSDDRGNQPQH
>TRBJ2-3|11|TRBV6-6
ASMGVQTDTQY
>TRBJ2-7|10|TRBV10-1
ASSEAVIEQY
>TRBJ2-7|12|TRBV13
ASSVRDRGYEQY
>TRBJ1-2|9|TRBV6-2/TRBV6-3
ASSLGQGHT
>TRBJ2-2|10|TRBV6-6
ASSLYTGELF
>TRBJ2-3|11|TRBV3-1/TRBV3-2
AATGGSTDTQY
>TRBJ1-2|10|TRBV7-2
ASSTQGYGYT
>TRBJ1-5|13|TRBV5-5
ASSLERQGTQPQH
>TRBJ2-4|16|TRBV3-1/TRBV3-2
ASSQVRQGVPLVNIQY
>TRBJ1-5|12|TRBV6-1
ASSEGQFNQPQH
>TRBJ1-6|12|TRBV7-2
ASSLQRANSPLH
>TRBJ1-6|13|TRBV6-4
ASSPSDTVFSPLH
>TRBJ2-5|11|TRBV2
ASTGDSAETQY
>TRBJ2-2|13|TRBV9
ASRAGTGNTGELF
>TRBJ2-3|10|TRBV19
ASCGVADTQY